This TCR beta chain was sequenced during a study of regulatory T cells in long-lasting Graves disease. Study-wide points: Reduced TCR diversity was observed in persistent Graves' patients versus newly diagnosed patients.

CDR3 size: 17 residues. The trim removed 6 bases at V and 4 bases at J, leaving 11 bases unmatched. Germline V CDR1 and CDR2: MNHEY, SVGEGT. iRepertoire HTBI primers and Arm-PCR of CDR3 regions built TCR beta libraries. In TCRdb, the multiplex PCR reads were re-called with MiXCR into one record per CDR3 protein. The data hold around 470,000 distinct CDR3 sequences, with 14% observed a single time. The time point was: newly diagnosed GD, antithyroid drugs for less than 3 months. PBMC RNA served as the TCR library source. American Thyroid Association guidelines defined how Graves' disease was diagnosed. Each patient gave approximately 9 milliliters of EDTA-anticoagulated peripheral blood. Details on this clonotype: The antigen is not known.

These data were likewise used in another study, on T cells in Graves' hyperthyroidism and ophthalmopathy. That source notes: Blood samples included most of the expanded thyroid clonotypes exceeding 0.001.

The J gene is TRBJ2-1, the V gene TRBV6-2 or TRBV6-3; 11 bases are a match to TRBD2. Material: peripheral blood mononuclear cells (PBMCs), obtained at new diagnosis, from a patient treated with antithyroid drugs. This clonotype was sampled from a woman between 50 and 59 years old with Graves disease. This CDR3 is CASSHSGGTSGYNEQFF. In DNA, the CDR3 is TGTGCCAGCAGCCACTCTGGCGGGACTAGCGGTTACAATGAGCAGTTCTTC.